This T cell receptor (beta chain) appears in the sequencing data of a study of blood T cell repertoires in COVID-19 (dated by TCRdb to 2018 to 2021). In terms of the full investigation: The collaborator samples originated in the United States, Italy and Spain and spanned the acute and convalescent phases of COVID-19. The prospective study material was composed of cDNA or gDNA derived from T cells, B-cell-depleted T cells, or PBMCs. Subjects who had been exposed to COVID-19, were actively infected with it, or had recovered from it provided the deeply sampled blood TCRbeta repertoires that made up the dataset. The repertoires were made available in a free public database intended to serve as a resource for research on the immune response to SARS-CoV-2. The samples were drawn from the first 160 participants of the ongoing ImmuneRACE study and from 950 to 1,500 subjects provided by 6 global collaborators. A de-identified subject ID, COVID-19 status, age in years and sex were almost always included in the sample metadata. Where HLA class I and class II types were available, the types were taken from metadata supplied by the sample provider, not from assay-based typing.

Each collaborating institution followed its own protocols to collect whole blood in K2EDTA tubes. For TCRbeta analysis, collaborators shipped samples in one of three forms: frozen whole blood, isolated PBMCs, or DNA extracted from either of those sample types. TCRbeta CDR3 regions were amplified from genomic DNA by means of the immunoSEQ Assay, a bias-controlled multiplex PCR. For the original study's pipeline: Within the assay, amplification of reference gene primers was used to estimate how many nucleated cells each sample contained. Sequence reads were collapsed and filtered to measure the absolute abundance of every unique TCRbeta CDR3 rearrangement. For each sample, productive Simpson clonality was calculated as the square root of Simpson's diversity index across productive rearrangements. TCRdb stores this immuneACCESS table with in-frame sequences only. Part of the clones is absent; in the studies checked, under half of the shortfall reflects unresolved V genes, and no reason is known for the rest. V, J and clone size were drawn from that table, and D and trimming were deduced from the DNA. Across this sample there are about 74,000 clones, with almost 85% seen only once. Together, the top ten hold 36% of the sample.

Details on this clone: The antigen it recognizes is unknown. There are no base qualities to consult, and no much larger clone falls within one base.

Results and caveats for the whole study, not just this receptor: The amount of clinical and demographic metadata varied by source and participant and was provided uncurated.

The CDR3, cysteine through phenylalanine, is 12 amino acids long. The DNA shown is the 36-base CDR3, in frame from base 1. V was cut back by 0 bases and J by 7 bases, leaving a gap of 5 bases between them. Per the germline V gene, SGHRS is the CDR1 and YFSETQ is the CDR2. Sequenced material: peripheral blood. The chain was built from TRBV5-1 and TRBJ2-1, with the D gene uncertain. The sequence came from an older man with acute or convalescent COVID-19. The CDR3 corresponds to CASSLVQNEQFF. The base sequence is TGCGCCAGCAGCTTGGTACAGAATGAGCAGTTCTTC.